The rows below give T cell receptor beta chains drawn from one sample of a study of technical replicates of blood from several donors. Measured with immunoSEQ multiplex PCR; TCRdb has only the in-frame clones, and not every one. Of 80,000 to 85,000 clones detected, 89% appear once; the ten largest clones hold about 0.38%. The sequenced sample consisted of T cells isolated from PBMCs. The source of these receptors is a human donor in good health. The CDR3 runs from the conserved cysteine through the conserved F or W. The D gene is left open where the match is weak. Size tells how often a clone was seen (once, few, many) or the class of an expanded clone, and some rows leave it out.

d_gene,j_gene,v_gene,abundance,CDR3nt,CDR3aa
.,TRBJ2-1,TRBV27,.,TGTGCCAGCAGTCTGTCGCTAGCTGGGGATGAGCAGTTCTTC,CASSLSLAGDEQFF
.,TRBJ2-3,TRBV7-2,.,TGTGCCAGCAGCTCAGGGATAAGCACAGATACGCAGTATTTT,CASSSGISTDTQYF
.,TRBJ2-6,TRBV4-1,.,TGCGCCAGCAGCCAAGTACGGGGCTCTGGGGCCAACGTCCTGACTTTC,CASSQVRGSGANVLTF
TRBD1,TRBJ1-3,TRBV6-5,.,TGTGCCAGCAGTTACTCGGGACAGGGGGCCAACACCATATATTTT,CASSYSGQGANTIYF
TRBD1,TRBJ2-7,TRBV9,.,TGTGCCAGCAGCGGGACAGGGGATAAACACGAGCAGTACTTC,CASSGTGDKHEQYF
TRBD2,TRBJ2-7,TRBV7-8,.,TGTGCCAGCAGTGAGCGGGATTACGAGCAGTACTTC,CASSERDYEQYF
.,TRBJ2-7,TRBV21-1,few,TGTGCCAGCAGCAAAACCGGGACTAGGGGGTACGAGCAGTACTTC,CASSKTGTRGYEQYF
.,TRBJ2-7,TRBV5-6,.,TGTGCCAGCAGCTCAGCGAACGCCTACGAGCAGTACTTC,CASSSANAYEQYF
TRBD2,TRBJ2-7,TRBV7-6,.,TGTGCCAGCACCCTCGGACTAGCGGGAGGCTTGGGCGAGCAGTACTTC,CASTLGLAGGLGEQYF
.,TRBJ1-2,TRBV7-3,few,TGTGCCAGCAGCTTGGTCCGCGAGTACACCTTC,CASSLVREYTF
.,TRBJ1-2,TRBV6-5,.,TGTGCCAGCAGTTACTCCGGGGGGGAGGGCTACACCTTC,CASSYSGGEGYTF
.,TRBJ2-7,TRBV11-3,.,TGTGCCAGCAGCCTTTTCTCCTACGAGCAGTACTTC,CASSLFSYEQYF
.,TRBJ1-1,TRBV6-1,.,TGTGCCAGCAGTGAAGCAGGAGGGACTGAAGCTTTCTTT,CASSEAGGTEAFF
TRBD1,TRBJ2-3,TRBV30,.,TGTGCCTGGATAAGGGACAGGGGAACAGATACGCAGTATTTT,CAWIRDRGTDTQYF
.,TRBJ1-5,TRBV30,.,TGTGCCTGGAGTCGCGGTAGCAATCAGCCCCAGCATTTT,CAWSRGSNQPQHF
TRBD2,TRBJ2-5,TRBV5-1,.,TGCGCCAGCAGCTTGGAAGGGACTAGGGTCGGAGAGACCCAGTACTTC,CASSLEGTRVGETQYF
TRBD2,TRBJ2-1,TRBV28,.,TGTGCCAGCAGCTGGGGACTAGCGGTGACGGATGAGCAGTTCTTC,CASSWGLAVTDEQFF
TRBD1,TRBJ1-1,TRBV6-1,.,TGTGCCAGCAGCCAAGACAGGGGAAACACTGAAGCTTTCTTT,CASSQDRGNTEAFF
.,TRBJ1-5,TRBV4-1,.,TGCGCCAGCAGCCAAGCTTGGGCGGGGATAAGCAATCAGCCCCAGCATTTT,CASSQAWAGISNQPQHF
.,TRBJ2-7,TRBV27,once,TGTGCCAGCAGTTCCCTACGACAGGCCTACGAGCAGTACTTC,CASSSLRQAYEQYF
.,TRBJ2-7,TRBV29-1,.,TGCAGCGTTGAAGAGCAACCGGGGGAGCAGTACTTC,CSVEEQPGEQYF
TRBD2,TRBJ2-1,TRBV5-1,.,TGCGCCAGCAGCTTGGAGAAGCGGGAGGTGGATGAGCAGTTCTTC,CASSLEKREVDEQFF
.,TRBJ2-3,TRBV10-3,.,TGTGCCATCAGTGAGTCAGGCTGGGGGGGCGTGGATACGCAGTATTTT,CAISESGWGGVDTQYF
.,TRBJ1-3,TRBV7-9,.,TGTGCCAGCATCCAAAGACAGGCCGGCTCTGGAAACACCATATATTTT,CASIQRQAGSGNTIYF
.,TRBJ2-7,TRBV4-3,.,TGCGCCAGCAGCCAAGATCACAGGCTCTACGAGCAGTACTTC,CASSQDHRLYEQYF
TRBD2,TRBJ2-7,TRBV5-8,once,TGTGCCAGCAGACGAGGACTAGCGGGTTACTACGAGCAGTACTTC,CASRRGLAGYYEQYF
.,TRBJ1-5,TRBV15,.,TGTGCCACCAGCAGAACGGGTGAAAATCAGCCCCAGCATTTT,CATSRTGENQPQHF
TRBD2,TRBJ2-3,TRBV4-2,.,TGTGCCAGCAGCCAGGGGCCGGGACTAGCATATTATACGCAGTATTTT,CASSQGPGLAYYTQYF
.,TRBJ2-4,TRBV15,.,TGTGCCACCACATTACAGGGCGCGGATCAGTACTTC,CATTLQGADQYF
.,TRBJ1-1,TRBV9,.,TGTGCCAGCAGCCCAGAGGGGGAGGGGACTGAAGCTTTCTTT,CASSPEGEGTEAFF
.,TRBJ2-2,TRBV6-4,.,TGTGCCAGCTCCCTAGCGAACACCGGGGAGCTGTTTTTT,CASSLANTGELFF
TRBD1,TRBJ1-5,TRBV10-3,once,TGTGCCATCAGCGGACAGGGCGAGGAGCCCCAGCATTTT,CAISGQGEEPQHF